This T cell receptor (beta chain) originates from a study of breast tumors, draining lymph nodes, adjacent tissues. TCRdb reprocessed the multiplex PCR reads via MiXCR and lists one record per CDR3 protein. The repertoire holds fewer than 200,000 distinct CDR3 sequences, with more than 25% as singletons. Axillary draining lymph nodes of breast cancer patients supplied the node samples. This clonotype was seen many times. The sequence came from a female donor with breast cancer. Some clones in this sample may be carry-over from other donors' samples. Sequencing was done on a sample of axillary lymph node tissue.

CDR3 region: CASSLALTVNYGYTF. The CDR3 DNA sequence: TGCGCCAGCAGCTTGGCCCTCACGGTGAACTATGGCTACACCTTC. The rearrangement joins TRBV5-1 to TRBJ1-2; D is ambiguous. Looked up from germline, CDR1 is SGHRS and CDR2 is YFSETQ. Between the trimmed V and J ends, which lost 0 bases and 2 bases, there was a span of 11 bases. This CDR3 is built from 15 residues.